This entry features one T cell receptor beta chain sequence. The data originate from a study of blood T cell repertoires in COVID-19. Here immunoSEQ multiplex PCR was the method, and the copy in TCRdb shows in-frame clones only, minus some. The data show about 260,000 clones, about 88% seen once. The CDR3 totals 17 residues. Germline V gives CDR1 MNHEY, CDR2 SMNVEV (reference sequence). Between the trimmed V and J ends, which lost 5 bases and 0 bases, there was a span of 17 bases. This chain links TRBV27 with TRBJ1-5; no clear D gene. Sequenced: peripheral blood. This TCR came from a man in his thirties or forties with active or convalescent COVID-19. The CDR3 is CASSPSGEAYSNQPQHF. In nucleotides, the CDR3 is TGTGCCAGCAGTCCAAGCGGAGAAGCCTATAGCAATCAGCCCCAGCATTTT.